The 20 T cell receptor beta chains in this list originate from one sample, sequenced in a study of cytomegalovirus exposure and HLA in healthy donors. Produced via immunoSEQ multiplex PCR; TCRdb's table is partial and in-frame only. The sample contains 150,000 to 200,000 clones, 96% of which appear only once. The source material was PBMCs. These receptors were collected from a woman between 18 and 29 years old in good health and CMV-seronegative.

The chain uses TRBV4-1 and TRBJ2-7, with a tentative D call TRBD2 (5 bases). Looked up from germline, CDR1 is MGHRA and CDR2 is YSYEKL. The CDR3 length is 16 residues. Trimming removed 2 bases at V and 4 bases at J, with 18 bases between. The chain's CDR3 is CASSQPPGRGRYEQYF. DNA for the CDR3: TGCGCCAGCAGCCAACCACCCGGTCGAGGGCGGTACGAGCAGTACTTC.

This sequence joins TRBV4-2 and TRBJ2-3, with D possibly matching TRBD2 (5 bases). This CDR3 spans 15 amino acids. V was pared by 4 bases and J by 0 bases, with 11 bases between. CDR1 and CDR2 from the germline V gene are LGHNA and YNFKEQ. Here the CDR3 DNA reads TGTGCCAGCAGCCTCGGAGGCTATAGCACAGATACGCAGTATTTT. As protein: CASSLGGYSTDTQYF.

In its sample, this clone was seen a few times. The genes are TRBV4-2 and TRBJ2-5; no clear D. The CDR3 runs to 14 residues. The V and J ends lost 1 base and 1 base respectively, with 7 bases between them. The germline V gene has CDR1 LGHNA and CDR2 YNFKEQ. The CDR3 DNA reads TGTGCCAGCAGCCAAGTAAACAGCCAAGAGACCCAGTACTTC. Translating gives CASSQVNSQETQYF.

The gene calls are TRBV19 and TRBJ2-5; TRBD1 might be the D (6 bases). With 7 bases removed from V and 5 bases from J, the gap between germline ends came to 14 bases. In germline, CDR1 is LNHDA, CDR2 SQIVND (reference sequence). The CDR3 spans 13 residues. CDR3 sequence reads: CASMGHRGETQYF. CDR3 in DNA: TGTGCCAGTATGGGACACCGAGGGGAGACCCAGTACTTC.

The V gene is TRBV10-3, the J gene TRBJ2-7, with D perhaps TRBD1 (5 bases). V was trimmed by 10 bases and J by 2 bases, leaving 18 bases between them. The CDR3 is 14 residues long. From germline, CDR1 is ENHRY and CDR2 SYGVKD. Written as DNA, the CDR3 is TGTGCCACTCACGACGAGAGACAGACCTACGAGCAGTACTTC. This encodes CATHDERQTYEQYF.

The rearrangement joins TRBV19 to TRBJ2-1; D possibly corresponds to TRBD2 (6 bases). V was clipped by 4 bases and J by 7 bases, with 11 bases between them. The CDR3 is made up of 13 amino acids. CDR1 is LNHDA and CDR2 is SQIVND in the germline V gene (reference sequence). The CDR3 sequence is CASSRQAGNEQFF. DNA for the CDR3: TGTGCCAGTAGTAGGCAGGCGGGGAATGAGCAGTTCTTC.

This chain links TRBV7-6 with TRBJ1-4; D is ambiguous. The V gene lost 6 bases and the J gene lost 5 bases, with 7 bases spanning the gap. The CDR3 is 12 amino acids. The germline gives CDR1 SGHVS, CDR2 FNYEAQ. In DNA, the CDR3 is TGTGCCAGCAGTAGTGAGAATGAAAAACTGTTTTTT. This sequence encodes CASSSENEKLFF.

DNA for the CDR3: TGTGCCAGCAGCGTAGAGGGGACAGCTACGTATGGCTACACCTTC. Translation: CASSVEGTATYGYTF. The chain employs TRBV9 and TRBJ1-2, with 7 bases lining up with TRBD1. Germline CDR1 is SGDLS and CDR2 is YYNGEE. J was trimmed by 5 bases and V by 0 bases; bases with no gene match: 7. This CDR3 region has 15 residues.

The J gene is TRBJ2-7, the V gene TRBV6-5; TRBD1 matches at 8 bases. The V gene end was trimmed by 6 bases and the J gene end by 6 bases; junction bases not matched to a gene: 13. This CDR3 has 15 residues. CDR1 is MNHEY, CDR2 SVGAGI, per germline. The CDR3 loop reads CASRKRDRGDAEQYF. The CDR3 DNA reads as TGTGCCAGCAGGAAACGAGACAGGGGCGATGCCGAGCAGTACTTC.

This chain connects TRBV7-2 to TRBJ2-7, with a tentative D call TRBD1 (6 bases). Germline CDR1 and CDR2: SGHTA and FQGNSA. The CDR3 contains 15 residues. V gave up 5 bases and J gave up 3 bases, with 17 bases separating them. Written as DNA, the CDR3 is TGTGCCAGCAGCCCAGGGGTCCAGACCCTCTACGAGCAGTACTTC. Its protein product is CASSPGVQTLYEQYF.

J is TRBJ1-1 and V is TRBV5-6; unclear D gene. V was shortened by 0 bases and J by 6 bases, with 6 bases between the two germline ends. Germline V lookup: CDR1 SGHDT, CDR2 YYEEEE. The CDR3 extends over 12 amino acids. CDR3 sequence: CASSLGSAEAFF. The CDR3 bases are TGTGCCAGCAGCTTGGGGTCAGCTGAAGCTTTCTTT.

The rearrangement links TRBV7-9 to TRBJ1-6; TRBD1 matches at 7 bases. The CDR3 sequence is 17 residues long. V lost 4 bases and J lost 6; bases outside the gene matches: 12. The germline V gene has CDR1 SEHNR and CDR2 FQNEAQ (reference sequence). CDR3 in amino acids: CASSSPGHRGGNSPLHF. The CDR3 DNA sequence: TGTGCCAGCAGCTCCCCGGGCCACAGGGGAGGTAATTCACCCCTCCACTTT.

Points on this clone: The conserved phenylalanine or tryptophan is not found at the CDR3 terminus, so this likely reflects a read error. The limits of the CDR3 on the DNA are not certain, so only TCRdb's listed CDR3 is given. The rearrangement uses TRBV29-1 and TRBJ1-1; the table gives TRBD1 as D, unverified against the DNA. Germline loops: CDR1 SQVTM, CDR2 ANQGSEA. A total of 9 residues make up the CDR3, ends included. The CDR3 loop reads CSVAPGHSY.

The rearrangement joins TRBV4-3 to TRBJ2-7; TRBD1 agrees at 7 bases. This CDR3 contains 14 residues. Germline loops: CDR1 LGHNA, CDR2 YSLEER. V shed 1 base and J 3 bases; nucleotides not matched to a gene: 3. CDR3 residues: CASSQGQGVYEQYF. CDR3 coding DNA: TGCGCCAGCAGCCAAGGACAGGGAGTCTACGAGCAGTACTTC.

To note about this clone: The same CDR3 arises from other DNA sequences in this sample as well. The chain is built from TRBV7-2 and TRBJ2-7; TRBD1 matches 7 bases. Losses at the gene ends were 1 base for V and 3 bases for J; bases not matched to a gene: 3. This CDR3 contains 14 residues. The V gene's germline CDR1 is SGHTA and CDR2 FQGNSA. CDR3 residues: CASSLGQGLYEQYF. The CDR3 nucleotides are TGTGCCAGCAGCTTAGGACAGGGTCTCTACGAGCAGTACTTC.

The V call is TRBV11-2, the J call TRBJ1-1; possible D gene TRBD1, 6 bases. Germline V CDR1 and CDR2: SGHAT, FQNNGV. CDR3 length: 14 amino acids. Trimming shortened V by 1 base and J by 4 bases, and 10 bases separated the two germline ends. This CDR3 is CASSLAGVFTEAFF. DNA for the CDR3: TGTGCCAGCAGCTTAGCAGGGGTTTTCACTGAAGCTTTCTTT.

This chain connects TRBV7-2 to TRBJ2-7, with D perhaps TRBD2 (5 bases). The germline CDR1 and CDR2 sequences are SGHTA and FQGNSA. The CDR3 runs 16 residues. V lost 1 base to trimming and J lost 0 bases, with 13 bases between them. The CDR3 DNA reads as TGTGCCAGCAGCTTAGTGGAGGTCGGGAACTCCTACGAGCAGTACTTC. Protein product: CASSLVEVGNSYEQYF.

This CDR3 is CASSRRGNTIYF. As DNA, the CDR3 is TGTGCCAGCAGCCGCAGGGGGAACACCATATATTTT. The rearrangement links TRBV11-2 to TRBJ1-3, with 7 bases matching TRBD1. CDR1 and CDR2 (germline): SGHAT, FQNNGV. Trimming at V came to 5 bases and at J to 7 bases, leaving 2 bases not matched to a gene. This CDR3 region has 12 residues. The full variable domain, with the rest looked up from reference TRBV11-2 and TRBJ1-3, is EAGVAQSPRYKIIEKRQSVAFWCNPISGHATLYWYQQILGQGPKLLIQFQNNGVVDDSQLPKDRFSAERLKGVDSTLKIQPAKLEDSAVYLCASSRRGNTIYFGEGSWLTVV.

V is TRBV5-6 and J is TRBJ2-6; tentatively, D is TRBD1 (7 bases). This CDR3 is built from 16 residues. Germline CDR1 and CDR2: SGHDT and YYEEEE. V lost 4 bases to trimming and J lost 2 bases, with 13 bases between them. The CDR3 bases are TGTGCCAGCAGCGCGGGACAGTGGACTGGGGCCAACGTCCTGACTTTC. It yields the protein CASSAGQWTGANVLTF.

The chain couples TRBV9 to TRBJ1-4, with TRBD1 as a possible D gene (6 bases). The CDR3 totals 15 residues. V was pared by 4 bases and J by 4 bases, with 14 bases between. Germline lookup yields CDR1 SGDLS and CDR2 YYNGEE. The CDR3, as DNA: TGTGCCAGCAGCCCTCGACAGGTACATAATGAAAAACTGTTTTTT. It codes for CASSPRQVHNEKLFF.